This T cell receptor (beta chain) was retrieved from a study of patients and donors after allogeneic stem cell transplantation (dated by TCRdb to the early 2020s). Including the terminal cysteine and phenylalanine, the CDR3 comprises 14 residues. Kept here is only the CDR3 DNA, which spans 42 bases and is read in frame from base 1. V and J lose 1 base and 4 bases, and a span of 8 bases separates them. Based on the germline V gene, the CDR1 and CDR2 sequences are MGHDK and SYGVNS. The library was generated by RT-PCR. Instrument on record: NextSeq 550. Starting from the raw public reads, TCRdb applied fastp trimming at Q25, assembled clones with MiXCR and retained in-frame beta chains. For every CDR3 protein sequence, its rows merge into one entry that carries the most common genes and DNA. For this sample there are about 410,000 distinct CDR3 sequences; around 16% appear just once. Over 6% of the sample goes to the ten largest clones.

A word on this clonotype: It lacks a known antigen. One base away there is no much larger clone; base qualities are not given.

The receptor chain draws on TRBV25-1 and TRBJ1-5; a tentative D match to TRBD1 spans 6 bases. The receptor was isolated from a human donor who was either an allogeneic HSCT recipient or a stem cell or donor lymphocyte infusion donor (not recorded which). It is not recorded whose cells these are; they may come from a transplant donor. The specimen was blood, either unsorted or a sorted T cell fraction (not recorded which). CDR3 loop: CASSESGVNQPQHF. Read as DNA, the sequence is TGTGCCAGCAGTGAATCAGGGGTAAATCAGCCCCAGCATTTT. With all but the CDR3 taken from the reference TRBV25-1 and TRBJ1-5 genes, the full variable domain is: EADIYQTPRYLVIGTGKKITLECSQTMGHDKMYWYQQDPGMELHLIHYSYGVNSTEKGDLSSESTVSRIRTEHFPLTLESARPSHTSQYLCASSESGVNQPQHFGDGTRLSIL.